A single sample is the source of the 27 T cell receptor beta chains below, sequenced in a study of cytomegalovirus exposure and HLA in healthy donors. Both 60 Vbeta primers and 13 Jbeta primers went into the PCR. Some clones are missing from TCRdb's copy, which holds only in-frame ones; the method was immunoSEQ multiplex PCR. In the table there are roughly 78,000 clones, around 58% of which are singletons. Sequencing was done on a sample of PBMCs. The receptors were gathered from a man aged 25 to 40 in good health and CMV-seropositive.

This clone occurred once. The V call is TRBV11-2, the J call TRBJ2-1; TRBD2 matches at 8 bases. The V segment lost 7 bases and the J segment 4 bases; nucleotides outside the gene matches: 12. Germline CDR1 is SGHAT and CDR2 is FQNNGV. The length of the CDR3 is 16 residues. The CDR3 DNA reads TGTGCCAGCATTCGGAACGGAGCGGGGGCATACAATGAGCAGTTCTTC. Translated, it gives CASIRNGAGAYNEQFF.

The table lists this clone with a count of one. This chain joins TRBV4-3 and TRBJ2-3; TRBD2 matches 13 bases. V lost 4 bases to trimming and J lost 6 bases; unmatched junction nucleotides: 13. The CDR3 is 18 amino acids. Germline V gene lookup returns CDR1 LGHNA and CDR2 YSLEER. CDR3 sequence reads: CASSLTYGTSGKKDTQYF. CDR3 nucleotide sequence: TGCGCCAGCAGCCTAACCTACGGGACTAGCGGGAAAAAGGATACGCAGTATTTT.

The CDR3 loop is CASSPSRANTGELFF. The CDR3, as DNA: TGTGCCAGCAGTCCCTCGAGGGCGAACACCGGGGAGCTGTTTTTT. This chain joins TRBV28 and TRBJ2-2; D may be TRBD2 (5 bases). Germline V gene sequence: CDR1 MDHEN, CDR2 SYDVKM. With 5 bases removed from V and 0 bases from J, the gap between germline ends came to 10 bases. This CDR3 is built from 15 residues. The complete variable domain, with remaining parts taken from reference TRBV28 and TRBJ2-2, reads DVKVTQSSRYLVKRTGEKVFLECVQDMDHENMFWYRQDPGLGLRLIYFSYDVKMKEKGDIPEGYSVSREKKERFSLILESASTNQTSMYLCASSPSRANTGELFFGEGSRLTVL.

V and J are TRBV19 and TRBJ2-6; TRBD2 aligns across 12 bases. This CDR3 contains 19 residues. J was trimmed by 4 bases and V by 5 bases; bases with no gene match: 12. Germline V gives CDR1 LNHDA, CDR2 SQIVND (reference sequence). The CDR3 DNA is TGTGCCAGTAGTCCACGACTAGCGGGAGCTAACTCGGGGGCCAACGTCCTGACTTTC. Encoded protein: CASSPRLAGANSGANVLTF.

The chain uses TRBV19 and TRBJ2-1, with 8 bases fitting TRBD2. The trim removed 1 base at V and 5 bases at J, leaving 4 bases unmatched. The CDR3 runs 15 residues. The germline V gene has CDR1 LNHDA and CDR2 SQIVND (reference sequence). CDR3 residues: CASSIAGGLDNEQFF. CDR3 in DNA: TGTGCCAGTAGTATAGCGGGAGGGTTGGACAATGAGCAGTTCTTC. The complete variable domain, with remaining parts taken from reference TRBV19 and TRBJ2-1, reads DGGITQSPKYLFRKEGQNVTLSCEQNLNHDAMYWYRQDPGQGLRLIYYSQIVNDFQKGDIAEGYSVSREKKESFPLTVTSAQKNPTAFYLCASSIAGGLDNEQFFGPGTRLTVL.

The rearrangement joins TRBV6-5 to TRBJ2-3, with D uncertain. The CDR3 sequence is 10 residues long. Germline CDR1 reads MNHEY; CDR2 reads SVGAGI. Trimming took off 7 bases at V and 5 bases at J, with 4 bases between the two ends. CDR3 protein: CASIRDTQYF. Written as DNA, the CDR3 is TGTGCCAGCATCAGAGATACGCAGTATTTT.

The chain employs TRBV6-5 and TRBJ1-3; 8 positions agree with TRBD1. Germline lookup yields CDR1 MNHEY and CDR2 SVGAGI. V lost 9 bases and J lost 0; bases outside the gene matches: 4. CDR3 length: 14 residues. CDR3 loop: CASKGTGSGNTIYF. DNA of the CDR3: TGTGCCAGTAAAGGGACAGGCTCTGGAAACACCATATATTTT.

Notes on this clone: One junction end disagrees with the germline gene, perhaps due to a read error. The chain carries TRBV7-9 and TRBJ2-2; TRBD2 aligns across 7 bases. Germline CDR1 and CDR2: SEHNR and FQNEAQ (reference sequence). CDR3 length: 12 amino acids. As DNA, the CDR3 is TGTGCCAGCAGCTTAGATCGGGGGGTGCTGTTTTTT. This translates into CASSLDRGVLFF.

This sequence joins TRBV12-5 and TRBJ2-3; 8 bases match TRBD1. The germline V gene encodes CDR1 LGHNT and CDR2 FRNRAP. CDR3 size: 16 residues. With 2 bases clipped from V and 0 bases from J, the junction kept 4 bases outside the gene matches. CDR3 coding DNA: TGTGCTAGTGGTTTGCACGGGGACAGGAGCACAGATACGCAGTATTTT. Encoded protein: CASGLHGDRSTDTQYF.

The chain links TRBV9 to TRBJ2-5; TRBD2 matches at 15 bases. Germline V gene lookup returns CDR1 SGDLS and CDR2 YYNGEE. Unmatched junction bases numbered 4, after V lost 0 bases and J lost 4 bases. The CDR3 is made up of 17 amino acids. The CDR3 DNA is TGTGCCAGCAGCGTAGGGACTAGCGGGGGGGAGGGAGAGACCCAGTACTTC. Encoded protein: CASSVGTSGGEGETQYF.

This chain joins TRBV7-9 and TRBJ1-5; D call uncertain. With 1 base removed from V and 0 bases from J, the gap between germline ends came to 7 bases. The CDR3 loop spans 15 amino acids. The germline gives CDR1 SEHNR, CDR2 FQNEAQ (reference sequence). The CDR3 nucleotides read TGTGCCAGCAGCTTAGGCCCCTATAGCAATCAGCCCCAGCATTTT. This sequence encodes CASSLGPYSNQPQHF. The entire variable domain, with the rest obtained from reference TRBV7-9 and TRBJ1-5, is as follows: DTGVSQNPRHKITKRGQNVTFRCDPISEHNRLYWYRQTLGQGPEFLTYFQNEAQLEKSRLLSDRFSAERPKGSFSTLEIQRTEQGDSAMYLCASSLGPYSNQPQHFGDGTRLSIL.

The gene calls are TRBV19 and TRBJ2-7; D might be TRBD2 (6 bases). V was clipped by 7 bases and J by 0 bases, with 13 bases between them. The CDR3 contains 14 residues. The germline V gene has CDR1 LNHDA and CDR2 SQIVND (reference sequence). DNA for the CDR3: TGTGCCAGTAAAAGGGACTGGGACTCCTACGAGCAGTACTTC. Its translation: CASKRDWDSYEQYF.

This clone was detected a few times. The chain is built from TRBV6-6 and TRBJ2-7; D is ambiguous. Germline V gives CDR1 MNHNY, CDR2 SVGAGI (reference sequence). V dropped 1 base and J dropped 1 base, with 5 bases sitting between them. This CDR3 comprises 13 residues. The CDR3 coding sequence is TGTGCCAGCAGTTACTTACAGTCCTACGAGCAGTACTTC. Protein: CASSYLQSYEQYF.

The CDR3 DNA reads as TGTGCTAGTGGTTTGGTACTTGTGACAGAGGGCACAGATACGCAGTATTTT. This codes for CASGLVLVTEGTDTQYF. The genes are TRBV12-5 and TRBJ2-3; D possibly corresponds to TRBD1 (5 bases). This CDR3 contains 17 residues. Deletions cut 0 bases from V and 1 base from J, with 14 bases between. CDR1 and CDR2 from the germline V gene are LGHNT and FRNRAP.

On this clone itself: In the same sample, other DNA sequences code for this CDR3. This chain joins TRBV7-8 and TRBJ2-1, with 10 bases that match TRBD2. This CDR3 spans 17 amino acids. V shed 0 bases and J 7 bases; nucleotides not matched to a gene: 9. In germline, CDR1 is SGHVS, CDR2 FQNEAQ. The CDR3 bases are TGTGCCAGCAGCTTAGCGGGAGCGGGAGGGATATATAATGAGCAGTTCTTC. Amino acids: CASSLAGAGGIYNEQFF.

This clone appeared a single time. The chain carries TRBV9 and TRBJ2-3, with 9 bases lining up with TRBD1. J lost 5 bases, V lost 0 bases, and 16 bases had no gene match. The germline gives CDR1 SGDLS, CDR2 YYNGEE. CDR3 length: 19 amino acids. For the CDR3, the DNA is TGTGCCAGCAGCGTAGCTTTAAGTCTTGGGGACAGGGAACGAGATACGCAGTATTTT. It encodes CASSVALSLGDRERDTQYF.

This chain uses TRBV4-3 with TRBJ2-1; TRBD2 matches 9 bases. The CDR3 consists of 15 residues. Unmatched junction bases numbered 2, after V lost 3 bases and J lost 2 bases. Germline assignment: CDR1 LGHNA and CDR2 YSLEER. CDR3 loop: CASSHLAGAYNEQFF. The CDR3 DNA reads as TGCGCCAGCAGCCATTTAGCGGGAGCCTACAATGAGCAGTTCTTC.

The chain carries TRBV27 and TRBJ2-7; 8 nucleotides match TRBD1. The CDR3 loop spans 12 amino acids. CDR1 is MNHEY, CDR2 SMNVEV, per germline (reference sequence). The trim removed 5 bases at V and 4 bases at J, leaving 1 base unmatched. CDR3 sequence (DNA): TGTGCCAGCAGTACAGGGGGGTACGAGCAGTACTTC. This sequence encodes CASSTGGYEQYF.

The genes are TRBV5-1 and TRBJ1-2, with D unresolved. Germline CDR1 SGHRS, CDR2 YFSETQ. The CDR3 is made up of 15 amino acids. Deletions cut 0 bases from V and 7 bases from J, with 16 bases between. CDR3 nucleotide sequence: TGCGCCAGCAGCTTGGGGCCCGGGAGAGCTAGTGGCTACACCTTC. Translating gives CASSLGPGRASGYTF.

The rearrangement joins TRBV30 to TRBJ1-6; perhaps TRBD1 as D (6 bases). The length of the CDR3 is 15 residues. V lost 0 bases and J lost 9, with 15 bases in between. The germline gives CDR1 GTSNPN, CDR2 SVGIG (reference sequence). The CDR3 reads CAWSVRGAGTSPLHF. The CDR3 coding sequence is TGTGCCTGGAGTGTACGGGGGGCCGGGACTTCACCCCTCCACTTT. Variable domain in full (rest from reference TRBV30 and TRBJ1-6): SQTIHQWPATLVQPVGSPLSLECTVEGTSNPNLYWYRQAAGRGLQLLFYSVGIGQISSEVPQNLSASRPQDRQFILSSKKLLLSDSGFYLCAWSVRGAGTSPLHFGNGTRLTVT.

The sample holds a few counts of this clone. V and J are TRBV4-3 and TRBJ2-7, with 12 positions matching TRBD2. In germline, CDR1 is LGHNA, CDR2 YSLEER. The ends lost 0 bases at V and 2 bases at J; junction bases unmatched: 2. The length of the CDR3 is 16 residues. The CDR3 nucleotides are TGCGCCAGCAGCCAAGAACTAGCGGGGGGCACCTACGAGCAGTACTTC. Translated, it gives CASSQELAGGTYEQYF.

The sample holds a few counts of this clone. V gene TRBV6-5 combines with J gene TRBJ2-7; weak D call: TRBD2 (6 bases). Germline CDR1 reads MNHEY; CDR2 reads SVGAGI. The CDR3 has 13 residues. Trimming took 6 bases from V and 3 from J, leaving 12 bases between them. CDR3 sequence reads: CASRSRDHYEQYF. DNA of the CDR3: TGTGCCAGCAGATCGCGGGATCACTACGAGCAGTACTTC.

V gene TRBV11-1 combines with J gene TRBJ2-2; 10 bases line up with TRBD1. The CDR3 runs 16 residues. Trimming cost V 5 bases and J 1 base; bases outside gene matches: 4. The germline V gene has CDR1 SGHAT and CDR2 FQDESV (reference sequence). Here the CDR3 reads CASSDRDRGNTGELFF. As DNA, the CDR3 is TGTGCCAGCAGCGACCGGGACAGGGGGAACACCGGGGAGCTGTTTTTT.

The chain carries TRBV11-2 and TRBJ2-7, with 8 bases identical to TRBD2. Germline lookup yields CDR1 SGHAT and CDR2 FQNNGV. This CDR3 has 16 residues. With V trimmed by 2 bases and J by 3 bases, 9 bases remained unmatched. The CDR3 loop reads CASSLQGSTSGYEQYF. As DNA, the CDR3 is TGTGCCAGCAGCTTACAGGGGTCAACTAGCGGCTACGAGCAGTACTTC. Looking up the rest from reference TRBV11-2 and TRBJ2-7 gives the full variable domain: EAGVAQSPRYKIIEKRQSVAFWCNPISGHATLYWYQQILGQGPKLLIQFQNNGVVDDSQLPKDRFSAERLKGVDSTLKIQPAKLEDSAVYLCASSLQGSTSGYEQYFGPGTRLTVT.

The chain employs TRBV4-1 and TRBJ1-5; D is perhaps TRBD1 (5 bases). From germline, CDR1 is MGHRA and CDR2 YSYEKL. This CDR3 is 15 amino acids long. Trimming stripped 1 base from V and 0 bases from J, with 7 bases between. For the CDR3, the DNA is TGCGCCAGCAGCCAAGGCAGGGATAGCAATCAGCCCCAGCATTTT. It codes for CASSQGRDSNQPQHF.

The chain couples TRBV7-3 to TRBJ2-2; 10 bases match TRBD2. This CDR3 is built from 14 residues. CDR1 is SGHTA and CDR2 is FQGTGA in the germline V gene. Unmatched junction bases numbered 1, after V lost 6 bases and J lost 3 bases. The CDR3, as DNA: TGTGCCAGCAGTAGCGGGGGGTACACCGGGGAGCTGTTTTTT. Its translation is CASSSGGYTGELFF.

This rearrangement joins TRBV10-3 to TRBJ1-2; D not certain. The CDR3 has 13 amino acids. The germline V gene has CDR1 ENHRY and CDR2 SYGVKD. The V end lost 7 bases, the J end lost 3 bases, and 12 bases lay between the germline ends. CDR3 bases: TGTGCCATCAAGCCAGGCCTTCACTATGGCTACACCTTC. It specifies CAIKPGLHYGYTF.